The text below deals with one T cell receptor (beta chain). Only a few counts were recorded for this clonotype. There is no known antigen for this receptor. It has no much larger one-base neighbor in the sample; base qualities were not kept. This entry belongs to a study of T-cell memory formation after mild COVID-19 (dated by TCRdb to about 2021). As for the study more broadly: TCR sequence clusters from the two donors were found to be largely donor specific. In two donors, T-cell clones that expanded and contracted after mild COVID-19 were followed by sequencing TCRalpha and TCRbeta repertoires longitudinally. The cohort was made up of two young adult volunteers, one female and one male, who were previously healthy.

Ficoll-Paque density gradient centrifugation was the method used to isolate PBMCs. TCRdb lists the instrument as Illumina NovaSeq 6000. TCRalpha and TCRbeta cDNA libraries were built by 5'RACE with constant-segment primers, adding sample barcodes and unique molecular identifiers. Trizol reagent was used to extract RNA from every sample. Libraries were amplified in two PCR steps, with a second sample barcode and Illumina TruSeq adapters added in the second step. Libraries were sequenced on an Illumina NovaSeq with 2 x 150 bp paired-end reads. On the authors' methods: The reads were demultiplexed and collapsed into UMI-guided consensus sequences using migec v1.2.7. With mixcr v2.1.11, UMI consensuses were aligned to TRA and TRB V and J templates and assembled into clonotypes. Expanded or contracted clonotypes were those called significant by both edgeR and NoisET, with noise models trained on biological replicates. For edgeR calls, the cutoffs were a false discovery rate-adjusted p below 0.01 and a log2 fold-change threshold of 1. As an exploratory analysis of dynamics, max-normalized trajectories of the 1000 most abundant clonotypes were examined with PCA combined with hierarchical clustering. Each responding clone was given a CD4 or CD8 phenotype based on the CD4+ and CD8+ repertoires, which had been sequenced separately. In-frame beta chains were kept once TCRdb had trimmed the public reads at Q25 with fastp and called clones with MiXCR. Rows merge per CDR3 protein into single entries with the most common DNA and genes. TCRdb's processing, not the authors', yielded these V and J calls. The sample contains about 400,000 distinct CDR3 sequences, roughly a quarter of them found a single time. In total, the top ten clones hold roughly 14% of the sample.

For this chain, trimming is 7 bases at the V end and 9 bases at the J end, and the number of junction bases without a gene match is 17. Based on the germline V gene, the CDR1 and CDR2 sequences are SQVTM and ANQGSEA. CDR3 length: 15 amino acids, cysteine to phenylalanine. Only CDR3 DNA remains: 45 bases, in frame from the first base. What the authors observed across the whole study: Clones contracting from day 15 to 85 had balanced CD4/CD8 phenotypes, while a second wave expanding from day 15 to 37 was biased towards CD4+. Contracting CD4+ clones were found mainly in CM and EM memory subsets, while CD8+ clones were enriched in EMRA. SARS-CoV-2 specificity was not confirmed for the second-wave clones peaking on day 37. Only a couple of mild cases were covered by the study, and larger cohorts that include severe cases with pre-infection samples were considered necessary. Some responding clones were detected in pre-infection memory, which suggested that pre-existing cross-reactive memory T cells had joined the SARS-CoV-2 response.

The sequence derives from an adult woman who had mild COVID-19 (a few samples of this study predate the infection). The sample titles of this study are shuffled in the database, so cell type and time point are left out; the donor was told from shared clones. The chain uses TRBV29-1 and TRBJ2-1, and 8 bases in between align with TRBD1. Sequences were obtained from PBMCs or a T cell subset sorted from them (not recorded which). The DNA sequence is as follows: TGCAGCGCGCACCCGGTAGGACAGGGATGGAGTGAGCAGTTCTTC. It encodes CSAHPVGQGWSEQFF.